One and the same sample provided the 15 T cell receptor beta chains below, sequenced in a study of cytomegalovirus exposure and HLA in healthy donors. PCR primers comprised 60 Vbeta and 13 Jbeta primers. Here immunoSEQ multiplex PCR was the method, and the copy in TCRdb shows in-frame clones only, minus some. The repertoire includes around 150,000 clones, more than 75% of them detected once, and about 1.6% sits in the top ten. Sequenced input: PBMCs. The receptors derive from a girl aged 5-17 years in good health and CMV-seropositive.

The chain uses TRBV6-5 and TRBJ1-2; 8 positions match TRBD1. The trim removed 2 bases at V and 5 bases at J, leaving 4 bases unmatched. The germline CDR1 and CDR2 sequences are MNHEY and SVGAGI. This CDR3 has 14 residues. CDR3 amino acids: CASSYVRGPYGYTF. CDR3 coding DNA: TGTGCCAGCAGTTACGTCAGGGGGCCATATGGCTACACCTTC.

V usage is TRBV4-2 and J usage is TRBJ2-7; a possible D gene is TRBD1 (6 bases). Germline CDR1 and CDR2: LGHNA and YNFKEQ. V was clipped by 5 bases and J by 3 bases, with 14 bases between them. The CDR3 extends over 14 amino acids. CDR3 loop: CASSYLTGGYEQYF. The CDR3 region has the DNA TGTGCCAGCAGCTACCTGACAGGAGGCTACGAGCAGTACTTC.

The V and J genes are TRBV5-1 and TRBJ2-3; D not certain. The CDR3 is 13 amino acids. V lost 5 bases to trimming and J lost 3 bases, with 10 bases between them. Germline V gene lookup returns CDR1 SGHRS and CDR2 YFSETQ. CDR3: CASSERITDTQYF. The CDR3 bases are TGCGCCAGCAGTGAGAGGATTACAGATACGCAGTATTTT.

This clone has just one count. V gene TRBV6-6 combines with J gene TRBJ2-2, with unresolved D. The CDR3 is 13 residues long. The V gene lost 5 bases and the J gene lost 3 bases, with 7 bases spanning the gap. The germline V gene has CDR1 MNHNY and CDR2 SVGAGI (reference sequence). The CDR3 DNA follows: TGTGCCAGCAGTACAACCTACACCGGGGAGCTGTTTTTT. Translation: CASSTTYTGELFF.

This chain joins TRBV5-6 and TRBJ2-3; 12 nucleotides align to TRBD2. Germline loops: CDR1 SGHDT, CDR2 YYEEEE. The CDR3 covers 16 residues. V lost 2 bases to trimming and J lost 4 bases; unmatched junction nucleotides: 5. The CDR3 sequence is CASSFPSGGAPDTQYF. In nucleotides, the CDR3 is TGTGCCAGCAGCTTCCCTAGCGGGGGGGCCCCAGATACGCAGTATTTT.

V gene TRBV28 combines with J gene TRBJ2-7; 7 positions agree with TRBD1. V shed 6 bases, J shed 6 bases, and the junction held 11 bases outside the gene matches. CDR3 length: 14 amino acids. CDR1 is MDHEN and CDR2 is SYDVKM in the germline V gene. The CDR3 coding sequence is TGTGCCAGCAGACCATTGGGACAGTACTCCGAGCAGTACTTC. It specifies CASRPLGQYSEQYF.

The V and J genes are TRBV2 and TRBJ1-5; possible D gene TRBD1, 5 bases. Germline-derived CDR1 and CDR2 are SNHLY and FYNNEI. The CDR3 runs to 14 residues. With 8 bases removed from V and 7 bases from J, the gap between germline ends came to 18 bases. CDR3 DNA: TGTGCCAGCCAAAGGTCGGGGGGGGACCAGCCCCAGCATTTT. Residues: CASQRSGGDQPQHF.

The J gene is TRBJ1-1, the V gene TRBV28; D unresolved. This CDR3 region has 12 residues. CDR1 and CDR2 (germline): MDHEN, SYDVKM. Trimming stripped 5 bases from V and 1 base from J, with 5 bases between. The CDR3 protein is CASSVQNTEAFF. The DNA of the CDR3 is TGTGCCAGCAGTGTCCAGAACACTGAAGCTTTCTTT.

J is TRBJ2-2 and V is TRBV30; TRBD2 matches at 10 bases. The J segment lost 5 bases and the V segment lost 4 bases, leaving 19 bases of the junction unmatched. CDR3 length: 19 residues. Germline V lookup: CDR1 GTSNPN, CDR2 SVGIG (reference sequence). The CDR3 here is CAWTLPGLAAPRGTGELFF. The CDR3 nucleotides are TGTGCCTGGACTTTACCCGGACTAGCGGCCCCACGGGGTACCGGGGAGCTGTTTTTT.

This clone was counted only a few times. Within the sample, other DNA sequences also encode this same CDR3. The chain links TRBV11-3 to TRBJ2-3, with D unclear. Germline V gene sequence: CDR1 SGHNT, CDR2 YENEEA. The CDR3 length is 13 residues. The germline V and J ends were trimmed by 0 bases and 3 bases, with 4 bases remaining between them. CDR3 protein: CASSLDLTDTQYF. The CDR3 nucleotides read TGTGCCAGCAGCTTAGATCTTACAGATACGCAGTATTTT.

The chain combines TRBV6-5 with TRBJ2-2; D is possibly TRBD1 (5 bases). Germline CDR1 MNHEY, CDR2 SVGAGI. This CDR3 is built from 14 residues. With 10 bases removed from V and 6 bases from J, the gap between germline ends came to 18 bases. The CDR3 protein is CATNNQGYAGELFF. CDR3 DNA sequence: TGTGCCACTAACAATCAGGGCTACGCCGGGGAGCTGTTTTTT.

V and J are TRBV2 and TRBJ2-5; the D is unclear. The CDR3 is made up of 12 amino acids. The germline gives CDR1 SNHLY, CDR2 FYNNEI. V lost 4 bases and J lost 4, with 7 bases in between. The CDR3 nucleotides are TGTGCCAGCAGTGCCGTAGCAGAGACCCAGTACTTC. This gives the protein CASSAVAETQYF.

The rearrangement links TRBV6-1 to TRBJ1-3; D may be TRBD1 (6 bases). Per germline, CDR1 MNHNS and CDR2 SASEGT. The CDR3 sequence is 14 residues long. V was trimmed by 5 bases and J by 0 bases, leaving 8 bases between them. The CDR3 reads CASSTGFSGNTIYF. The CDR3 nucleotides are TGTGCCAGCAGTACAGGGTTCTCTGGAAACACCATATATTTT.

CDR3 nucleotides: TGTGCCAGCAGCGCCGACACCTACACTGAAGCTTTCTTT. It is translated as CASSADTYTEAFF. The rearrangement links TRBV6-1 to TRBJ1-1, with no clear D. The V end lost 6 bases, the J end lost 3 bases, and 11 bases lay between the germline ends. The CDR3 sequence is 13 residues long. From germline, CDR1 is MNHNS and CDR2 SASEGT.

This rearrangement joins TRBV2 to TRBJ1-2; D might be TRBD1 (6 bases). Germline V lookup: CDR1 SNHLY, CDR2 FYNNEI. The CDR3 is made up of 13 amino acids. Deletions cut 2 bases from V and 4 bases from J, with 8 bases between. Here the CDR3 reads CASSERDIYGYTF. The DNA of the CDR3 is TGTGCCAGCAGTGAACGGGACATCTATGGCTACACCTTC.